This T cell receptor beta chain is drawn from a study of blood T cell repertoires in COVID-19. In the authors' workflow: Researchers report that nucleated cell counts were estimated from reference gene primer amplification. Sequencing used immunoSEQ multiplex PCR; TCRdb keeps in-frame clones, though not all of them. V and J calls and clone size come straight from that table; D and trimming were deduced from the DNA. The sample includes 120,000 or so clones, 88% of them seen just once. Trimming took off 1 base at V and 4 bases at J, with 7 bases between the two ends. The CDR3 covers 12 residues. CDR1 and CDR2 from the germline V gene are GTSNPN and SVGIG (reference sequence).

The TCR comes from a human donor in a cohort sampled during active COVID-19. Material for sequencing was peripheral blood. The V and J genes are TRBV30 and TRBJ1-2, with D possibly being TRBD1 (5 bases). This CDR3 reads CAWSGQSYGYTF. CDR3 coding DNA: TGTGCCTGGAGTGGACAGTCCTATGGCTACACCTTC.